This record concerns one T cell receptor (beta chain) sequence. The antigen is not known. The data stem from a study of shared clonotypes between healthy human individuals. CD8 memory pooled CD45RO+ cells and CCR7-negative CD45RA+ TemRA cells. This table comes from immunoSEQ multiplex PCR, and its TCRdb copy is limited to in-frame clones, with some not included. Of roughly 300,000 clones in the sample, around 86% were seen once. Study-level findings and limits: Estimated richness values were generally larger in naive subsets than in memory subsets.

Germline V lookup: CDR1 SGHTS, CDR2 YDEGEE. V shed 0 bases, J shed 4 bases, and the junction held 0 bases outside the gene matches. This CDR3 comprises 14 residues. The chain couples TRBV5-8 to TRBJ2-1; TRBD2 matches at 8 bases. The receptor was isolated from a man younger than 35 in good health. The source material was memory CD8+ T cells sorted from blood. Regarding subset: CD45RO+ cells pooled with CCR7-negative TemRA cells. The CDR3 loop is CASSLVAGYNEQFF. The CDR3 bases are TGTGCCAGCAGCTTGGTAGCGGGGTACAATGAGCAGTTCTTC.